Reported below is one T cell receptor beta chain. Its antigen remains unidentified. The data are from a study of T cells in Graves' hyperthyroidism and ophthalmopathy. Study conclusions and caveats: The model foresaw ophthalmopathy a median around 6.8 months prior to onset. Most thyroid clonotypes with frequency above 0.001 were detected in blood.

Per germline, CDR1 DFQATT and CDR2 SNEGSKA (reference sequence). V dropped 6 bases and J dropped 7; count of bases not matched to a gene: 22. The CDR3 is 20 residues long. Patients having uncontrolled infection, another autoimmune disease, pregnancy or lactation were not included. Clinical symptoms, serum thyroxine and TRAb, thyroid ultrasound and orbital computed tomography were used for the diagnoses. Amplified TCR beta CDR3 regions derived from RNA transcripts. The HTBI primer set was used in a first-round RT-PCR of the TCR CDR3. Each CDR3 protein is one row after TCRdb ran MiXCR on the multiplex PCR reads. Of 500,000 to 600,000 distinct CDR3 sequences detected, 40% to 55% appear once; the ten largest clones hold about 43%.

Material: peripheral blood or thyroid tissue (not recorded which). The chain links TRBV20-1 to TRBJ2-2, with 14 bases aligning to TRBD2. This TCR was sampled from an adult woman with Graves' disease, either hyperthyroidism or ophthalmopathy (not recorded which). CDR3 region: CSAAGGTGTSGSTIGGELFF. The DNA for the CDR3 is TGCAGTGCAGCAGGAGGGACAGGGACTAGCGGGAGTACGATCGGCGGGGAGCTGTTTTTT.